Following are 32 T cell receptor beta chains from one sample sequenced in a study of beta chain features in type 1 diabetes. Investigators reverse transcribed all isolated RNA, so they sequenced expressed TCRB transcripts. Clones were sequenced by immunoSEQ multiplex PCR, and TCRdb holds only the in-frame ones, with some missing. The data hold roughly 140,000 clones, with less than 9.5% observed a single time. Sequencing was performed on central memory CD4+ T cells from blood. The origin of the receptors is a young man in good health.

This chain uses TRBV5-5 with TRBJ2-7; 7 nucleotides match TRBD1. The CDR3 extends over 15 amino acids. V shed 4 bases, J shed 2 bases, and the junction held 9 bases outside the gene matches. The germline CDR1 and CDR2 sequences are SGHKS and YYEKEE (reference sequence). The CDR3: CASSPPDRRTYEQYF. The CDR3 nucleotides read TGTGCCAGCAGCCCTCCGGACAGGAGAACCTACGAGCAGTACTTC. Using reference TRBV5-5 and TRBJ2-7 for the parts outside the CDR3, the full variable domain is DAGVTQSPTHLIKTRGQQVTLRCSPISGHKSVSWYQQVLGQGPQFIFQYYEKEERGRGNFPDRFSARQFPNYSSELNVNALLLGDSALYLCASSPPDRRTYEQYFGPGTRLTVT.

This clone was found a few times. CDR3: CASRRGQGYEQYF. Written as DNA, the CDR3 is TGTGCCAGCAGGAGGGGACAGGGTTACGAGCAGTACTTC. This chain joins TRBV7-2 and TRBJ2-7, with 9 positions matching TRBD1. The CDR3 runs to 13 residues. V was pared by 6 bases and J by 4 bases, with 4 bases of the junction left unmatched. Germline V lookup: CDR1 SGHTA, CDR2 FQGNSA.

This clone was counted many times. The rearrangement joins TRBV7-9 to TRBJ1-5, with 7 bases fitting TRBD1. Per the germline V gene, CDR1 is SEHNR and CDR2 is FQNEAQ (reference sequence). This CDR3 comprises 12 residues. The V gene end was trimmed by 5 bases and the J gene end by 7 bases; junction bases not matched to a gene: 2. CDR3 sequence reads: CASSTGVQPQHF. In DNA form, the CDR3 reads TGTGCCAGCAGCACAGGGGTACAGCCCCAGCATTTT.

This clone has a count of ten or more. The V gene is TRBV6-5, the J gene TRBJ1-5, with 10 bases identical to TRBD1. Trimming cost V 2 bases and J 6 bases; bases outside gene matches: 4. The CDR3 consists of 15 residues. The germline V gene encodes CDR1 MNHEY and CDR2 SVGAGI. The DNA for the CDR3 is TGTGCCAGCAGTTACGACAGGGGGCAAGGTCAGCCCCAGCATTTT. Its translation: CASSYDRGQGQPQHF.

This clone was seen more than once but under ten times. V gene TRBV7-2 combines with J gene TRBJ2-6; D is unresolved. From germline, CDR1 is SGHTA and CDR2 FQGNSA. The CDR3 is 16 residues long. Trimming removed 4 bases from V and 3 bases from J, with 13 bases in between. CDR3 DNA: TGTGCCAGCAGCTCGTTTAGTGATTTTGGGGCCAACGTCCTGACTTTC. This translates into CASSSFSDFGANVLTF. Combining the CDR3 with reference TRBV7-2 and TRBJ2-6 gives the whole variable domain GAGVSQSPSNKVTEKGKDVELRCDPISGHTALYWYRQSLGQGLEFLIYFQGNSAPDKSGLPSDRFSAERTGGSVSTLTIQRTQQEDSAVYLCASSSFSDFGANVLTFGAGSRLTVL.

In DNA form, the CDR3 reads TGCGCCAGCAGCCAAGTGCGGGGGGGCCTTCCTCATGAGCAGTTCTTC. Translating gives CASSQVRGGLPHEQFF. This chain connects TRBV4-1 to TRBJ2-1, with 9 bases matching TRBD2. This CDR3 is built from 16 residues. V dropped 1 base and J dropped 8; count of bases not matched to a gene: 9. CDR1 is MGHRA and CDR2 is YSYEKL in the germline V gene.

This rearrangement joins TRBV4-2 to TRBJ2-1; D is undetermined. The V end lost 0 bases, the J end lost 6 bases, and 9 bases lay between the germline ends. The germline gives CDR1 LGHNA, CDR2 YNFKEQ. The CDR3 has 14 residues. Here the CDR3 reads CASSQDLVGNEQFF. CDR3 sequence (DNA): TGTGCCAGCAGCCAAGATCTAGTAGGCAATGAGCAGTTCTTC.

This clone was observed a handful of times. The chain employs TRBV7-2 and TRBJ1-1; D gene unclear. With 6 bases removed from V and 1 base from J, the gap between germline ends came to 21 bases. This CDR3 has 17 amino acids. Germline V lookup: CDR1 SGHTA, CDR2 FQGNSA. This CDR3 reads CASRSGITSSPNTEAFF. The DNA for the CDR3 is TGTGCCAGCAGATCAGGTATAACGTCGTCTCCGAACACTGAAGCTTTCTTT.

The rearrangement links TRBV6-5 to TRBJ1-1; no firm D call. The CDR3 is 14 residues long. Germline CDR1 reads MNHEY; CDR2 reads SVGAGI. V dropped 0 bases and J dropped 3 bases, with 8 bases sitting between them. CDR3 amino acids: CASSYSREYTEAFF. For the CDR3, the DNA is TGTGCCAGCAGTTACTCTCGGGAGTACACTGAAGCTTTCTTT.

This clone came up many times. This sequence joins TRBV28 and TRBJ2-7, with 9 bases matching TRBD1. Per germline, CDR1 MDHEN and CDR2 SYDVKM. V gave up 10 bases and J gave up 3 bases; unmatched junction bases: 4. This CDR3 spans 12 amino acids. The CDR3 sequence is CAIGTGIYEQYF. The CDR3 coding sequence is TGTGCCATCGGGACAGGGATCTACGAGCAGTACTTC.

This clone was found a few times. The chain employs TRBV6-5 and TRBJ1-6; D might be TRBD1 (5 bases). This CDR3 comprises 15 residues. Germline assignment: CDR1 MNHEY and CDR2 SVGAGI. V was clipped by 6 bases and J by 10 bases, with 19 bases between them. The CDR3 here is CASSYMTGTPSPLHF. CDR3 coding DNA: TGTGCCAGCAGCTACATGACCGGGACTCCATCACCCCTCCACTTT.

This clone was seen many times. CDR3 DNA sequence: TGTGCCAGCAGTGGGACAGGGTTCGGGAATCAGCCCCAGCATTTT. Translation gives CASSGTGFGNQPQHF. V and J are TRBV2 and TRBJ1-5, with 8 bases identical to TRBD1. The V and J ends lost 4 bases and 4 bases, in that order; junction bases with no gene match: 6. The CDR3 loop spans 15 amino acids. Germline V lookup: CDR1 SNHLY, CDR2 FYNNEI. The whole variable domain, remainder taken from reference TRBV2 and TRBJ1-5, is EPEVTQTPSHQVTQMGQEVILRCVPISNHLYFYWYRQILGQKVEFLVSFYNNEISEKSEIFDDQFSVERPDGSNFTLKIRSTKLEDSAMYFCASSGTGFGNQPQHFGDGTRLSIL.

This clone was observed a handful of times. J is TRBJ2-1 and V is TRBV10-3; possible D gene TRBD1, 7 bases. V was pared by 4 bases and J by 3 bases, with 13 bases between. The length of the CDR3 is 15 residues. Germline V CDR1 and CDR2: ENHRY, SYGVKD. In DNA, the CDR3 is TGTGCCATCAGTGGGCGGCAGGGGGGCTACAATGAGCAGTTCTTC. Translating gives CAISGRQGGYNEQFF.

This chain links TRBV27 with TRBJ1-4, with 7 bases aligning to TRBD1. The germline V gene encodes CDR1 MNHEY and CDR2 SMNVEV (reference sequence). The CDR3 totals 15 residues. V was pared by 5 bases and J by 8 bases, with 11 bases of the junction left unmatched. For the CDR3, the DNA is TGTGCCAGCAGTACTGTCGGCCAGGGGGAGGAAAAACTGTTTTTT. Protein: CASSTVGQGEEKLFF. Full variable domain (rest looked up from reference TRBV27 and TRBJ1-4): EAQVTQNPRYLITVTGKKLTVTCSQNMNHEYMSWYRQDPGLGLRQIYYSMNVEVTDKGDVPEGYKVSRKEKRNFPLILESPSPNQTSLYFCASSTVGQGEEKLFFGSGTQLSVL.

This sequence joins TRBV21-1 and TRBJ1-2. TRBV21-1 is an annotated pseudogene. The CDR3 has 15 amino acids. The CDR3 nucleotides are TGTGCCAGCAGCAAAGCAATCGGCGGTAACTATGGCTACACCTTC. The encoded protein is CASSKAIGGNYGYTF.

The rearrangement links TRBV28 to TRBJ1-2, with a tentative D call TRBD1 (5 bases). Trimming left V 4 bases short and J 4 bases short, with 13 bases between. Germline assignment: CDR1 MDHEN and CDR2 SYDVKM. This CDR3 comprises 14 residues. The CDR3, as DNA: TGTGCCAGCAGTTACGTCAGGGCGGCCTATGGCTACACCTTC. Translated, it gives CASSYVRAAYGYTF.

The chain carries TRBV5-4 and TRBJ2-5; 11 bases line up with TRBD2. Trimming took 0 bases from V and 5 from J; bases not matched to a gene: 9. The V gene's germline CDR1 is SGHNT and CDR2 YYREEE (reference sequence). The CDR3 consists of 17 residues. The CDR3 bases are TGTGCCAGCAGCTTGGGCCTAGCGGGGGGAAATAGGGAGACCCAGTACTTC. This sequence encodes CASSLGLAGGNRETQYF. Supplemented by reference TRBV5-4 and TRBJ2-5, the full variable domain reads ETGVTQSPTHLIKTRGQQVTLRCSSQSGHNTVSWYQQALGQGPQFIFQYYREEENGRGNFPPRFSGLQFPNYSSELNVNALELDDSALYLCASSLGLAGGNRETQYFGPGTRLLVL.

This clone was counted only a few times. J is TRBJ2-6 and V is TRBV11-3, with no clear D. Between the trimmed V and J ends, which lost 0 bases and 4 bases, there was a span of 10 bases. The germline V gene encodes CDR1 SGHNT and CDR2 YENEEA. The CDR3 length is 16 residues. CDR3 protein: CASSLDYGGGANVLTF. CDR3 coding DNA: TGTGCCAGCAGCTTAGACTACGGCGGCGGGGCCAACGTCCTGACTTTC.

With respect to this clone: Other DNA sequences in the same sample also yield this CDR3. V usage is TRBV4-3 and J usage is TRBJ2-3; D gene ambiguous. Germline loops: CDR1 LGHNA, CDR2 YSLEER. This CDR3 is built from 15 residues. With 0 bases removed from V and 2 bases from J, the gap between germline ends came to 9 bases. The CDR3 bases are TGCGCCAGCAGCCAAGAGCGAGCCTACACAGATACGCAGTATTTT. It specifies CASSQERAYTDTQYF.

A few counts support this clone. The CDR3 nucleotides are TGTGCCAGCAGTATTCCCGGGACAGGACAGTTCTTC. Its translation is CASSIPGTGQFF. The chain couples TRBV28 to TRBJ2-1; 8 bases map to TRBD1. Germline CDR1 MDHEN, CDR2 SYDVKM. V shed 5 bases, J shed 13 bases, and the junction held 7 bases outside the gene matches. The CDR3 is 12 residues long.

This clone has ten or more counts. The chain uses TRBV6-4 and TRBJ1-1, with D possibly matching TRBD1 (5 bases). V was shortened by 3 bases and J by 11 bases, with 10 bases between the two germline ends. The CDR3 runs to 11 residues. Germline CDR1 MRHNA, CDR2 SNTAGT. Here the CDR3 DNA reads TGTGCCAGCAGTGATGGGGCTGCGGCTTTCTTT. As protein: CASSDGAAAFF.

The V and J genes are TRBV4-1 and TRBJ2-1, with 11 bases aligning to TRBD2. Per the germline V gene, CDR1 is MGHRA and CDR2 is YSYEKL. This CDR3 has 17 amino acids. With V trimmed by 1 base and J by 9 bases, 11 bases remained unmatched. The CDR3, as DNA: TGCGCCAGCAGCCAAGTTTTTAGCGGGGGGGCATTATCTGAGCAGTTCTTC. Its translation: CASSQVFSGGALSEQFF.

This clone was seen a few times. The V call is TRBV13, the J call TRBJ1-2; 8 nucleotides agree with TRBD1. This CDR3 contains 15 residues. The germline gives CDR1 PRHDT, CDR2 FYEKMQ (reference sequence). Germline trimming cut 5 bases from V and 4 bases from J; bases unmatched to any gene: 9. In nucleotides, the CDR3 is TGTGCCAGCAGCGGAGAGGGACAGGAATCCTATGGCTACACCTTC. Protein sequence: CASSGEGQESYGYTF.

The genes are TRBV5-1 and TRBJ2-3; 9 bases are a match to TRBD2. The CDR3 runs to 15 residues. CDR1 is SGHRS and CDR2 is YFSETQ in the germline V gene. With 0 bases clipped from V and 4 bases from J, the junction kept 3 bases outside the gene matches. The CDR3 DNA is TGCGCCAGCAGCTTGGGCCTAGCGGGACCAGATACGCAGTATTTT. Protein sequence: CASSLGLAGPDTQYF.

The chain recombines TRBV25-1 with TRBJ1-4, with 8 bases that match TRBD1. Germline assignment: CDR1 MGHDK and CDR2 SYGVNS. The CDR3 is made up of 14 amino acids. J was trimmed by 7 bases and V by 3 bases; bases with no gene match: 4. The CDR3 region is CASSDRGQGEKLFF. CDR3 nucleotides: TGTGCCAGCAGTGACAGGGGGCAGGGTGAAAAACTGTTTTTT.

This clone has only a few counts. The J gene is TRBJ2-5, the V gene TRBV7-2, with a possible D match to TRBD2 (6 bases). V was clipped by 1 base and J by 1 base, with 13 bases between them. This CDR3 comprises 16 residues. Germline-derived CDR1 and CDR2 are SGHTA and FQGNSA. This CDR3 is CASSLGYSGGQETQYF. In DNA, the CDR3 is TGTGCCAGCAGCTTAGGGTACTCCGGGGGCCAAGAGACCCAGTACTTC.

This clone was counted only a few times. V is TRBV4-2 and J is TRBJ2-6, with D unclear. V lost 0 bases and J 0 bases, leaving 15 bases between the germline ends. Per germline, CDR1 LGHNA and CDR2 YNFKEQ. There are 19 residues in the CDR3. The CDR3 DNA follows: TGTGCCAGCAGCCAAGATTACGCAGGAATATTCTCTGGGGCCAACGTCCTGACTTTC. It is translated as CASSQDYAGIFSGANVLTF.

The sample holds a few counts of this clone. The DNA of the CDR3 is TGTGCCACCAGCAGAGGACAGGGTTCCTACGAGCAGTACTTC. Its protein product is CATSRGQGSYEQYF. The rearrangement links TRBV15 to TRBJ2-7; TRBD1 aligns across 7 bases. There are 14 residues in the CDR3. V gave up 1 base and J gave up 1 base; unmatched junction bases: 1. Germline V gene data show CDR1 as LNHNV and CDR2 as YYDKDF (reference sequence).

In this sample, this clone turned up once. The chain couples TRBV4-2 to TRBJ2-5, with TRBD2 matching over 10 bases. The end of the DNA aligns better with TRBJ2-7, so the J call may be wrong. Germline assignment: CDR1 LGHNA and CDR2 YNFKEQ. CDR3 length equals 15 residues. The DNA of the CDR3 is TGTGCCAGCAGCCAGCTAGCGGGGGCGGACTACGAGCAGTACTTC. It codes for CASSQLAGADYEQYF.

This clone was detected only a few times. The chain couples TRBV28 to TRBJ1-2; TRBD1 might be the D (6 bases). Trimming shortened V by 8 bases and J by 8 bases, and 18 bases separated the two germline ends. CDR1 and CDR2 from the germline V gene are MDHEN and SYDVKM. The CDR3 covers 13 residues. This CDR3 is CASVKLQGTGYTF. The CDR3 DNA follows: TGTGCCAGCGTAAAATTACAGGGAACGGGCTACACCTTC.

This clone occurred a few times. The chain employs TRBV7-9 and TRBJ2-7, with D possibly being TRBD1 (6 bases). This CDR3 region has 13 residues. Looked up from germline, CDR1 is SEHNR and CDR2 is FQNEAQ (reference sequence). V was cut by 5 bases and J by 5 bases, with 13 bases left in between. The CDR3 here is CASSPTGSDEQYF. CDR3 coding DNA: TGTGCCAGCAGCCCAACAGGGTCCGACGAGCAGTACTTC. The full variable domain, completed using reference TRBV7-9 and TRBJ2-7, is DTGVSQNPRHKITKRGQNVTFRCDPISEHNRLYWYRQTLGQGPEFLTYFQNEAQLEKSRLLSDRFSAERPKGSFSTLEIQRTEQGDSAMYLCASSPTGSDEQYFGPGTRLTVT.

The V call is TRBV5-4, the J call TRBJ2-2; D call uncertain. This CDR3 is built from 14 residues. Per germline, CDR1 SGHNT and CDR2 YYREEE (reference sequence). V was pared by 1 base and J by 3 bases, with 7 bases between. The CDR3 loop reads CASSLLQDTGELFF. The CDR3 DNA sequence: TGTGCCAGCAGCTTGTTGCAGGACACCGGGGAGCTGTTTTTT.